Shown below are 23 T cell receptor beta chains from a single sample sequenced in a study of cytotoxic CD8 clonotypes in ibrutinib-treated CLL. Some clones are missing from TCRdb's copy, which holds only in-frame ones; the method was immunoSEQ multiplex PCR. Of fewer than 50,000 clones in the sample, 53% were seen once. Specimen: PBMCs, collected after 12 months of ibrutinib treatment. These receptor sequences come from a human donor with chronic lymphocytic leukemia.

This chain connects TRBV13 to TRBJ2-5, with 8 bases identical to TRBD1. The CDR3 is 13 amino acids. The junction had 4 bases not matched to a gene; V was cut back by 6 bases and J by 4 bases. Germline V gene data show CDR1 as PRHDT and CDR2 as FYEKMQ (reference sequence). The chain's CDR3 is CASRKDRGETQYF. CDR3 bases: TGTGCCAGCAGGAAAGACAGGGGAGAGACCCAGTACTTC.

The chain carries TRBV7-2 and TRBJ1-1, with D possibly being TRBD1 (6 bases). This CDR3 contains 15 residues. Trimming pared 7 bases from V and 2 bases from J, leaving 17 bases between. Germline lookup yields CDR1 SGHTA and CDR2 FQGNSA. The CDR3 loop is CASTLEGHLNTEAFF. The CDR3 coding sequence is TGTGCCAGCACCCTGGAGGGACACCTCAACACTGAAGCTTTCTTT.

This clone was recorded once. The genes are TRBV2 and TRBJ1-2; D unresolved. The CDR3 sequence is 14 residues long. In germline, CDR1 is SNHLY, CDR2 FYNNEI. V gave up 6 bases and J gave up 8 bases, with 19 bases separating them. CDR3 sequence reads: CASSYDGIPVGYTF. The CDR3 DNA sequence: TGTGCCAGCAGCTACGACGGAATTCCAGTGGGCTACACCTTC.

The chain combines TRBV7-2 with TRBJ1-1; D unresolved. Trimming removed 6 bases at V and 3 bases at J, with 11 bases between. Looked up from germline, CDR1 is SGHTA and CDR2 is FQGNSA. The CDR3 length is 13 residues. CDR3 region: CASSRDVDTEAFF. The CDR3 DNA reads TGTGCCAGCAGTCGCGATGTCGACACTGAAGCTTTCTTT. The whole variable domain, remainder taken from reference TRBV7-2 and TRBJ1-1, is GAGVSQSPSNKVTEKGKDVELRCDPISGHTALYWYRQSLGQGLEFLIYFQGNSAPDKSGLPSDRFSAERTGGSVSTLTIQRTQQEDSAVYLCASSRDVDTEAFFGQGTRLTVV.

The chain has TRBV28 and TRBJ1-5; D is uncertain. The germline V gene has CDR1 MDHEN and CDR2 SYDVKM. Trimming stripped 5 bases from V and 5 bases from J, with 10 bases between. CDR3 size: 13 residues. The CDR3 here is CASSPQIYQPQHF. The CDR3 bases are TGTGCCAGCAGTCCCCAAATTTATCAGCCCCAGCATTTT.

V is TRBV15 and J is TRBJ2-3; 8 nucleotides line up with TRBD2. The germline CDR1 and CDR2 sequences are LNHNV and YYDKDF (reference sequence). This CDR3 contains 16 residues. With V trimmed by 5 bases and J by 2 bases, 9 bases remained unmatched. The CDR3 reads CATSPGGLAYTDTQYF. The CDR3 DNA is TGTGCCACCAGCCCGGGGGGGCTAGCTTACACAGATACGCAGTATTTT. Full variable domain (outside the CDR3, taken from reference TRBV15 and TRBJ2-3): DAMVIQNPRYQVTQFGKPVTLSCSQTLNHNVMYWYQQKSSQAPKLLFHYYDKDFNNEADTPDNFQSRRPNTSFCFLDIRSPGLGDTAMYLCATSPGGLAYTDTQYFGPGTRLTVL.

The chain joins TRBV11-2 to TRBJ1-2; no firm D call. The ends were cut back, 4 bases at V and 4 bases at J, with 16 bases in the middle. This CDR3 region has 15 residues. Germline CDR1 is SGHAT and CDR2 is FQNNGV. The CDR3 coding sequence is TGTGCCAGCAGCTGGGGAGGTAGGAAAGGCTATGGCTACACCTTC. Protein sequence: CASSWGGRKGYGYTF.

This clone was found once. V gene TRBV7-8 combines with J gene TRBJ1-2; D unresolved. The CDR3 loop spans 15 amino acids. V was trimmed by 4 bases and J by 0 bases, leaving 12 bases between them. CDR1 and CDR2 from the germline V gene are SGHVS and FQNEAQ. For the CDR3, the DNA is TGTGCCAGCAGCTCTGGAGGTTTTTCTAACTATGGCTACACCTTC. It translates to CASSSGGFSNYGYTF.

This clone was observed a single time. The chain joins TRBV30 to TRBJ1-2; no reliable D call. Per germline, CDR1 GTSNPN and CDR2 SVGIG (reference sequence). This CDR3 region has 13 residues. Trimming removed 1 base at V and 3 bases at J, with 9 bases between. The CDR3 DNA is TGTGCCTGGAGTGCGACCGGGGACTATGGCTACACCTTC. This sequence encodes CAWSATGDYGYTF. The full variable domain, rest sourced from reference TRBV30 and TRBJ1-2, is SQTIHQWPATLVQPVGSPLSLECTVEGTSNPNLYWYRQAAGRGLQLLFYSVGIGQISSEVPQNLSASRPQDRQFILSSKKLLLSDSGFYLCAWSATGDYGYTFGSGTRLTVV.

Only a few counts were recorded for this clone. V gene TRBV13 combines with J gene TRBJ1-1; the D gene is possibly TRBD1 (5 bases). V gave up 5 bases and J gave up 0 bases, with 10 bases separating them. CDR1 and CDR2 (germline): PRHDT, FYEKMQ (reference sequence). The CDR3 runs 14 residues. The chain's CDR3 is CASSPRAMNTEAFF. The CDR3 DNA reads as TGTGCCAGCAGCCCCAGGGCTATGAACACTGAAGCTTTCTTT.

This clone was detected a few times. The chain uses TRBV5-4 and TRBJ2-5; 9 bases agree with TRBD2. The germline CDR1 and CDR2 sequences are SGHNT and YYREEE (reference sequence). Losses at the gene ends were 7 bases for V and 4 bases for J; bases not matched to a gene: 8. This CDR3 is built from 14 residues. The CDR3 loop reads CASLLEREAETQYF. Here the CDR3 DNA reads TGTGCCAGCTTGCTGGAGCGGGAGGCAGAGACCCAGTACTTC.

This clone has a handful of counts. The gene calls are TRBV5-1 and TRBJ1-5; TRBD1 matches 8 bases. The CDR3 is 15 residues long. Per the germline V gene, CDR1 is SGHRS and CDR2 is YFSETQ. V shed 4 bases and J 0 bases; nucleotides not matched to a gene: 3. CDR3 sequence: CASSATGDSNQPQHF. CDR3 sequence (DNA): TGCGCCAGCAGCGCGACAGGGGATAGCAATCAGCCCCAGCATTTT.

This clone was observed a handful of times. The rearrangement uses TRBV28 and TRBJ1-2; 7 nucleotides match TRBD1. Germline values: CDR1 MDHEN, CDR2 SYDVKM. V shed 1 base, J shed 8 bases, and the junction held 13 bases outside the gene matches. This CDR3 comprises 16 residues. The DNA of the CDR3 is TGTGCCAGCAGTTTATCCCGGCCGGGACAGCCGCGAGGCTACACCTTC. This sequence encodes CASSLSRPGQPRGYTF.

This chain uses TRBV7-2 with TRBJ2-3; no firm D call. The V and J ends lost 1 base and 1 base respectively, with 6 bases between them. Germline V lookup: CDR1 SGHTA, CDR2 FQGNSA. This CDR3 is built from 14 residues. CDR3 nucleotides: TGTGCCAGCAGCTTAGTGTACGGCACAGATACGCAGTATTTT. The encoded protein is CASSLVYGTDTQYF.

This chain connects TRBV6-6 to TRBJ1-1; D is unresolved. Germline-derived CDR1 and CDR2 are MNHNY and SVGAGI (reference sequence). V was shortened by 10 bases and J by 3 bases, with 9 bases between the two germline ends. CDR3 length: 11 amino acids. Here the CDR3 reads CATGRDTEAFF. CDR3 sequence (DNA): TGTGCCACTGGACGGGACACTGAAGCTTTCTTT.

This chain links TRBV11-3 with TRBJ2-7; D possibly uses TRBD1 or TRBD2 (6 bases each). Germline CDR1 is SGHNT and CDR2 is YENEEA. CDR3 length: 13 residues. V was trimmed by 4 bases and J by 6 bases, leaving 13 bases between them. CDR3 sequence: CASSSRGLLEQYF. Here the CDR3 DNA reads TGTGCCAGCAGCTCCAGGGGACTCCTCGAGCAGTACTTC.

This chain uses TRBV5-6 with TRBJ1-2; 10 bases fit TRBD1. This CDR3 is built from 16 residues. Germline V CDR1 and CDR2: SGHDT, YYEEEE. V dropped 0 bases and J dropped 2; count of bases not matched to a gene: 4. CDR3 coding DNA: TGTGCCAGCAGCTTGGCCGGGACAGGGGAAAACTATGGCTACACCTTC. Residues: CASSLAGTGENYGYTF.

The chain joins TRBV6-1 to TRBJ2-3; 9 bases align to TRBD2. Germline-derived CDR1 and CDR2 are MNHNS and SASEGT. The trim removed 2 bases at V and 2 bases at J, leaving 8 bases unmatched. The CDR3 loop spans 17 amino acids. CDR3 region: CASSEIFAGGLTDTQYF. The CDR3 DNA reads TGTGCCAGCAGTGAAATCTTCGCGGGAGGGCTCACAGATACGCAGTATTTT.

The gene calls are TRBV28 and TRBJ2-5; 10 bases map to TRBD1. The CDR3 sequence is 13 residues long. Trimming took 8 bases from V and 4 from J; bases not matched to a gene: 4. Germline CDR1 and CDR2: MDHEN and SYDVKM. The CDR3 loop reads CASRTGGIETQYF. DNA of the CDR3: TGTGCCAGCCGGACAGGGGGAATAGAGACCCAGTACTTC.

This clone was picked up one time. In DNA, the CDR3 is TGTGCCAGCAAGGATCAGGGGCAAAGCAATCAGCCCCAGCATTTT. It is translated as CASKDQGQSNQPQHF. The V call is TRBV6-1, the J call TRBJ1-5; D possibly corresponds to TRBD1 (6 bases). Germline V lookup: CDR1 MNHNS, CDR2 SASEGT. V lost 7 bases to trimming and J lost 1 base, with 14 bases between them. The CDR3 has 15 residues.

The gene calls are TRBV18 and TRBJ2-7; a possible D gene is TRBD2 (6 bases). The CDR3 is 14 residues long. CDR1 is KGHSH, CDR2 LQKENI, per germline. With 3 bases removed from V and 2 bases from J, the gap between germline ends came to 11 bases. The DNA for the CDR3 is TGTGCCAGCTCACCCACGGCGGGGCCCTACGAGCAGTACTTC. As protein: CASSPTAGPYEQYF. The full variable domain, completed using reference TRBV18 and TRBJ2-7, is NAGVMQNPRHLVRRRGQEARLRCSPMKGHSHVYWYRQLPEEGLKFMVYLQKENIIDESGMPKERFSAEFPKEGPSILRIQQVVRGDSAAYFCASSPTAGPYEQYFGPGTRLTVT.

The V call is TRBV5-4, the J call TRBJ1-1, with D unresolved. Trimming stripped 3 bases from V and 3 bases from J, with 6 bases between. CDR3 length: 12 amino acids. CDR1 is SGHNT, CDR2 YYREEE, per germline (reference sequence). The CDR3 DNA sequence: TGTGCCAGCAGCTCCCATGACACTGAAGCTTTCTTT. Translation: CASSSHDTEAFF. The variable domain in full, with the rest retrieved from reference TRBV5-4 and TRBJ1-1, is ETGVTQSPTHLIKTRGQQVTLRCSSQSGHNTVSWYQQALGQGPQFIFQYYREEENGRGNFPPRFSGLQFPNYSSELNVNALELDDSALYLCASSSHDTEAFFGQGTRLTVV.

The chain employs TRBV29-1 and TRBJ1-3; D not certain. Germline CDR1 reads SQVTM; CDR2 reads ANQGSEA. The CDR3 has 12 amino acids. V lost 5 bases and J 1 base, leaving 6 bases between the germline ends. CDR3 loop: CSVRHSGNTIYF. The CDR3 bases are TGCAGCGTTAGGCATTCTGGAAACACCATATATTTT.